These 25 T cell receptor beta chains were sequenced from one sample in a study of blood T cell repertoires in COVID-19. Only in-frame clones appear in the TCRdb table, and some are missing; sequencing was by immunoSEQ multiplex PCR. Of 150,000 to 200,000 clones in the sample, about four fifths were seen once. Sample: peripheral blood. These receptors came from a man between 65 and 85 years old who had recovered from COVID-19.

The V call is TRBV10-1, the J call TRBJ2-1; TRBD2 might be the D (6 bases). The CDR3 totals 14 residues. The V and J ends lost 6 bases and 4 bases respectively, with 13 bases between them. The germline gives CDR1 WNHNN, CDR2 SYGVQD (reference sequence). The CDR3 DNA is TGCGCCAGCAGCGCCGGGACTGCTTACAATGAGCAGTTCTTC. This sequence encodes CASSAGTAYNEQFF.

The chain couples TRBV5-8 to TRBJ2-7; 8 nucleotides agree with TRBD1. Trimming cost V 4 bases and J 1 base; bases outside gene matches: 4. Germline V gives CDR1 SGHTS, CDR2 YDEGEE. The length of the CDR3 is 14 residues. The CDR3 region has the DNA TGTGCCAGCAGCCCCGGGACAGGATCCTACGAGCAGTACTTC. It is translated as CASSPGTGSYEQYF. The whole variable domain, remainder taken from reference TRBV5-8 and TRBJ2-7, is EAGVTQSPTHLIKTRGQQATLRCSPISGHTSVYWYQQALGLGLQFLLWYDEGEERNRGNFPPRFSGRQFPNYSSELNVNALELEDSALYLCASSPGTGSYEQYFGPGTRLTVT.

This clone was recorded only once. The rearrangement uses TRBV5-6 and TRBJ2-3; D possibly corresponds to TRBD2 (6 bases). The germline CDR1 and CDR2 sequences are SGHDT and YYEEEE. The CDR3 spans 14 residues. Trimming cost V 1 base and J 2 bases, with 8 bases left between them. The CDR3 sequence: CASSLRGTTDTQYF. Written as DNA, the CDR3 is TGTGCCAGCAGCTTGCGCGGGACCACAGATACGCAGTATTTT.

The chain joins TRBV6-2 or TRBV6-3 to TRBJ2-3; TRBD2 matches 9 bases. Germline V gene sequence: CDR1 MNHEY, CDR2 SVGEGT. V lost 0 bases and J lost 2; bases outside the gene matches: 9. This CDR3 contains 18 residues. CDR3: CASSYSTSGRSSTDTQYF. CDR3 bases: TGTGCCAGCAGTTACTCGACGAGCGGGAGGTCTTCCACAGATACGCAGTATTTT.

The CDR3 DNA reads as TGTGCCAGCTCACCGTCCAGCGCCAACTCCTACGAGCAGTACTTC. Translation gives CASSPSSANSYEQYF. The chain recombines TRBV18 with TRBJ2-7; no definite D call. The CDR3 totals 15 residues. Trimming shortened V by 3 bases and J by 0 bases, and 12 bases separated the two germline ends. Germline V gene lookup returns CDR1 KGHSH and CDR2 LQKENI.

This clone was detected only once. V usage is TRBV4-3 and J usage is TRBJ2-5; TRBD2 might be the D (5 bases). Germline V gene sequence: CDR1 LGHNA, CDR2 YSLEER. The ends were cut back, 2 bases at V and 4 bases at J, with 11 bases in the middle. This CDR3 is 14 amino acids long. CDR3 in DNA: TGCGCCAGCAGCCAAAAGGCCGCGGGAGAGACCCAGTACTTC. It specifies CASSQKAAGETQYF.

The V and J genes are TRBV7-9 and TRBJ1-2; 7 nucleotides align to TRBD1. The V segment lost 2 bases and the J segment 7 bases; nucleotides outside the gene matches: 4. CDR3 length: 13 residues. Germline V gene sequence: CDR1 SEHNR, CDR2 FQNEAQ (reference sequence). The CDR3 nucleotides read TGTGCCAGCAGCTTACTGCAGGGGGGTGGCTACACCTTC. It encodes CASSLLQGGGYTF.

The chain is built from TRBV2 and TRBJ1-2; possible D gene TRBD1, 5 bases. The CDR3 extends over 13 amino acids. V lost 4 bases to trimming and J lost 8 bases, with 14 bases between them. Germline loops: CDR1 SNHLY, CDR2 FYNNEI. For the CDR3, the DNA is TGTGCCAGCAGTGGGGCTGGGGCTGGCGGCTACACCTTC. It encodes CASSGAGAGGYTF.

The J gene is TRBJ1-2, the V gene TRBV29-1; TRBD1 matches at 7 bases. Germline CDR1 is SQVTM and CDR2 is ANQGSEA. Unmatched junction bases numbered 3, after V lost 5 bases and J lost 6 bases. The CDR3 length is 11 residues. CDR3 DNA sequence: TGCAGCGTTTTAGGGGGCCATGGCTACACCTTC. This codes for CSVLGGHGYTF.

This clone has a single count. The chain couples TRBV7-2 to TRBJ2-5; D possibly corresponds to TRBD1 (6 bases). Looked up from germline, CDR1 is SGHTA and CDR2 is FQGNSA. The length of the CDR3 is 17 residues. The V end was cut by 0 bases, the J end by 1 base, with 15 bases between. The CDR3 DNA sequence: TGTGCCAGCAGCTTAGCGAGACAGGCCCCTTCCCAAGAGACCCAGTACTTC. It encodes CASSLARQAPSQETQYF.

The CDR3 coding sequence is TGTGCCAGCAGTGAAAAAGGAGCAGGGGGAAACGAGCAGTACTTC. This sequence encodes CASSEKGAGGNEQYF. This rearrangement joins TRBV2 to TRBJ2-7, with 7 bases fitting TRBD1. This CDR3 region has 15 residues. Germline V gives CDR1 SNHLY, CDR2 FYNNEI. The V gene end was trimmed by 2 bases and the J gene end by 5 bases; junction bases not matched to a gene: 9.

V gene TRBV30 combines with J gene TRBJ1-1; 8 positions agree with TRBD1. Trimming removed 8 bases from V and 7 bases from J; junction bases left unmatched: 12. The CDR3 runs to 13 residues. Germline V gene lookup returns CDR1 GTSNPN and CDR2 SVGIG (reference sequence). CDR3 DNA: TGTGCCCGTGGAGTGGCAGGGGGCCTTGAAGCTTTCTTT. Residues: CARGVAGGLEAFF. The complete variable domain, with remaining parts taken from reference TRBV30 and TRBJ1-1, reads SQTIHQWPATLVQPVGSPLSLECTVEGTSNPNLYWYRQAAGRGLQLLFYSVGIGQISSEVPQNLSASRPQDRQFILSSKKLLLSDSGFYLCARGVAGGLEAFFGQGTRLTVV.

The chain recombines TRBV7-2 with TRBJ2-7; tentatively, D is TRBD1 (6 bases). Germline V gene data show CDR1 as SGHTA and CDR2 as FQGNSA. Trimming cost V 2 bases and J 3 bases, with 11 bases left between them. The CDR3 has 14 amino acids. This chain's CDR3 is CASSLTGTLYEQYF. Written as DNA, the CDR3 is TGTGCCAGCAGCTTAACCGGGACACTCTACGAGCAGTACTTC.

The chain couples TRBV6-5 to TRBJ2-3; 8 nucleotides agree with TRBD2. Trimming removed 7 bases from V and 3 bases from J; junction bases left unmatched: 9. This CDR3 comprises 15 residues. CDR1 and CDR2 (germline): MNHEY, SVGAGI. DNA of the CDR3: TGTGCCAGCACTACACGGGGGGGGCAGACAGATACGCAGTATTTT. It is translated as CASTTRGGQTDTQYF.

V usage is TRBV11-3 and J usage is TRBJ2-3, with a possible D match to TRBD1 (5 bases). Trimming pared 3 bases from V and 4 bases from J, leaving 8 bases between. From germline, CDR1 is SGHNT and CDR2 YENEEA. The CDR3 is 13 amino acids. CDR3 nucleotide sequence: TGTGCCAGCAGCTTGGGGCGTGCAGATACGCAGTATTTT. Translation gives CASSLGRADTQYF.

The V gene is TRBV19, the J gene TRBJ2-1, with a tentative D call TRBD1 (5 bases). Looked up from germline, CDR1 is LNHDA and CDR2 is SQIVND (reference sequence). The germline V and J ends were trimmed by 7 bases and 3 bases, with 7 bases remaining between them. The CDR3 consists of 12 residues. The CDR3, as DNA: TGTGCCAGTACTGACAGCTACAATGAGCAGTTCTTC. The encoded protein is CASTDSYNEQFF.

In nucleotides, the CDR3 is TGTGCCAGCAGTTATGGGACTAGCGGGGGGAGAAAGTACTTC. This encodes CASSYGTSGGRKYF. The chain links TRBV6-5 to TRBJ2-7, with 15 bases aligning to TRBD2. CDR1 and CDR2 from the germline V gene are MNHEY and SVGAGI. The CDR3 loop spans 14 amino acids. V shed 3 bases and J 11 bases; nucleotides not matched to a gene: 5.

This chain joins TRBV5-1 and TRBJ1-1, with a possible D match to TRBD1 (6 bases). The CDR3 loop spans 13 amino acids. The V gene's germline CDR1 is SGHRS and CDR2 YFSETQ. The V end lost 4 bases, the J end lost 7 bases, and 14 bases lay between the germline ends. The CDR3 coding sequence is TGCGCCAGCAGCAGGGGGGGCCAGAGTGAAGCTTTCTTT. This encodes CASSRGGQSEAFF.

V usage is TRBV5-8 and J usage is TRBJ2-3, with D tentatively TRBD2 (5 bases). CDR3 length: 14 amino acids. Germline values: CDR1 SGHTS, CDR2 YDEGEE. V was trimmed by 4 bases and J by 2 bases, leaving 11 bases between them. The CDR3 loop is CASSPRLTTDTQYF. CDR3 DNA: TGTGCCAGCAGCCCTCGACTAACCACAGATACGCAGTATTTT.

This chain connects TRBV19 to TRBJ2-4; TRBD2 aligns across 9 bases. This CDR3 spans 16 amino acids. V dropped 5 bases and J dropped 0; count of bases not matched to a gene: 5. Germline CDR1 LNHDA, CDR2 SQIVND (reference sequence). The CDR3 loop is CASSGTSILAKNIQYF. The DNA for the CDR3 is TGTGCCAGTAGTGGGACTAGCATCCTAGCCAAAAACATTCAGTACTTC.

The V gene is TRBV5-4, the J gene TRBJ2-2, with a possible D match to TRBD2 (6 bases). The CDR3 covers 16 residues. Germline values: CDR1 SGHNT, CDR2 YYREEE (reference sequence). Trimming shortened V by 4 bases and J by 1 base, and 14 bases separated the two germline ends. For the CDR3, the DNA is TGTGCCAGCAGCGCCGGGACTTGGAAGAACACCGGGGAGCTGTTTTTT. It yields the protein CASSAGTWKNTGELFF.

This chain uses TRBV7-2 with TRBJ2-5; D is perhaps TRBD2 (5 bases). Trimming took off 6 bases at V and 5 bases at J, with 19 bases between the two ends. Germline V gives CDR1 SGHTA, CDR2 FQGNSA. This CDR3 contains 15 residues. The CDR3 here is CASSPRGAFLETQYF. CDR3 in DNA: TGTGCCAGCAGTCCTCGGGGTGCCTTTTTGGAGACCCAGTACTTC.

This clone was counted between two and nine times. The rearrangement links TRBV29-1 to TRBJ1-2, with no clear D. Trimming removed 6 bases from V and 8 bases from J, with 22 bases in between. The CDR3 contains 14 residues. Germline V CDR1 and CDR2: SQVTM, ANQGSEA. CDR3 DNA: TGCAGCGTCTCCCGAGCGGGCGCCGCTTGGGGCTACACCTTC. Translating it yields CSVSRAGAAWGYTF.

Only a few counts were recorded for this clone. The chain couples TRBV5-1 to TRBJ1-6, with TRBD1 matching 10 bases. CDR3 length: 16 amino acids. V was pared by 0 bases and J by 7 bases, with 4 bases of the junction left unmatched. CDR1 and CDR2 (germline): SGHRS, YFSETQ. CDR3 sequence: CASSLGQGAENSPLHF. DNA for the CDR3: TGCGCCAGCAGCTTGGGACAGGGGGCCGAGAATTCACCCCTCCACTTT.

The chain is built from TRBV6-5 and TRBJ2-3, with TRBD2 matching over 7 bases. Per the germline V gene, CDR1 is MNHEY and CDR2 is SVGAGI. The V gene end was trimmed by 11 bases and the J gene end by 0 bases; junction bases not matched to a gene: 5. This CDR3 is 13 amino acids long. The DNA for the CDR3 is TGTGCCGCGGGAGCGATGAGCACAGATACGCAGTATTTT. Residues: CAAGAMSTDTQYF.